Listed below are T cell receptor beta chains from one sample, sequenced in a study of shared clonotypes between healthy human individuals. Profiling relied on immunoSEQ multiplex PCR, and the TCRdb table lists in-frame clones only, not all of them. The table records approximately 720,000 clones, 72% of them present only once. The sequenced sample consisted of memory CD4+ T cells sorted from blood. These receptors all come from a woman aged 25 to 45 in good health. Both conserved end residues are part of each CDR3. The D gene is left open where the match is weak. Rows give clone size only sometimes, using once, few, many, or a class for an expanded clone.

D	J	V	size	CDR3	DNA
.	TRBJ1-5	TRBV28	.	CASREGGASGQPQHF	TGTGCCAGCAGAGAGGGGGGGGCTAGCGGTCAGCCCCAGCATTTT
TRBD2	TRBJ2-7	TRBV19	.	CASRKRDSYEQYF	TGTGCCAGTAGAAAGCGGGACTCCTACGAGCAGTACTTC
TRBD1	TRBJ1-4	TRBV28	.	CASSSRQGLNEKLFF	TGTGCCAGCAGTTCACGACAGGGCCTTAATGAAAAACTGTTTTTT
.	TRBJ1-1	TRBV6-1	.	CASRPTTGQPEAFF	TGTGCCAGCAGGCCCACGACCGGACAGCCTGAAGCTTTCTTT
TRBD1	TRBJ2-1	TRBV30	.	CAYQKQGALNNEQFF	TGTGCCTATCAAAAACAGGGGGCTCTCAACAATGAGCAGTTCTTC
.	TRBJ2-2	TRBV27	.	CASSLMGANTGELFF	TGTGCCAGCAGCCTAATGGGCGCGAACACCGGGGAGCTGTTTTTT
.	TRBJ2-7	TRBV9	.	CASSPRGERSSYEQYF	TGTGCCAGCAGCCCGAGGGGGGAGAGGAGCTCCTACGAGCAGTACTTC
TRBD1	TRBJ2-7	TRBV5-4	.	CASRSTGQAYEQYF	TGTGCCAGCAGGTCCACCGGACAGGCCTACGAGCAGTACTTC
.	TRBJ2-5	TRBV11-2	.	CASSREGEETQYF	TGTGCCAGCAGCAGAGAGGGGGAAGAGACCCAGTACTTC
TRBD1	TRBJ1-1	TRBV29-1	.	CSARTGEAFF	TGCAGCGCTCGGACAGGGGAAGCTTTCTTT
.	TRBJ2-7	TRBV19	.	CASSAGGSYEQYF	TGTGCCAGTAGCGCTGGGGGGTCCTACGAGCAGTACTTC
TRBD1	TRBJ1-1	TRBV25-1	.	CASRRQGYAEAFF	TGTGCCAGCAGACGACAGGGATACGCTGAAGCTTTCTTT
.	TRBJ1-4	TRBV16	.	CASSQGGGGEKLFF	TGTGCCAGCAGCCAAGGAGGAGGAGGAGAAAAACTGTTTTTT
.	TRBJ2-2	TRBV6-6	.	CASSLLGASKAGELFF	TGTGCCAGCAGTTTATTAGGGGCTTCGAAAGCCGGGGAGCTGTTTTTT
TRBD1	TRBJ2-7	TRBV6-4	few	CAIQGQGAHIAYEQYF	TGTGCCATCCAGGGACAGGGGGCGCACATAGCCTACGAGCAGTACTTC
TRBD2	TRBJ2-1	TRBV7-6	once	CASSYQLSGSNEQFF	TGTGCCAGCAGCTATCAATTGAGCGGGAGCAATGAGCAGTTCTTC
TRBD2	TRBJ2-1	TRBV11-2	few	CASSSRLAGGGAYNEQFF	TGTGCCAGCAGCTCGCGCCTAGCGGGAGGAGGGGCCTACAATGAGCAGTTCTTC
TRBD2	TRBJ2-3	TRBV2	.	CASHRLASLTDTQYF	TGTGCCAGTCACCGACTAGCGTCCCTCACAGATACGCAGTATTTT
.	TRBJ2-3	TRBV30	few	CAWSVQGGTDTQYF	TGTGCCTGGAGTGTACAGGGTGGCACAGATACGCAGTATTTT
TRBD1	TRBJ2-2	TRBV2	.	CASSEVRPWDRVDTGELFF	TGTGCCAGCAGTGAAGTTAGACCGTGGGACAGGGTAGATACCGGGGAGCTGTTTTTT
TRBD2	TRBJ2-1	TRBV7-3	.	CASSLDLAGGFYNEQFF	TGTGCCAGCAGCTTAGATCTTGCGGGAGGGTTCTACAATGAGCAGTTCTTC
TRBD1	TRBJ1-2	TRBV5-8	.	CASSTWTGNGYTF	TGTGCCAGCAGCACCTGGACAGGGAACGGCTACACCTTC
TRBD2	TRBJ2-7	TRBV19	.	CASRTTSGGTYEQYF	TGTGCCAGTAGGACGACTAGCGGGGGCACCTACGAGCAGTACTTC
.	TRBJ1-1	TRBV29-1	.	CSVEEGGGAEAFF	TGCAGCGTTGAAGAGGGGGGCGGGGCTGAAGCTTTCTTT
.	TRBJ2-5	TRBV10-3	.	CAIRDTGQPQETQYF	TGTGCCATCAGAGACACCGGGCAGCCCCAAGAGACCCAGTACTTC
TRBD2	TRBJ2-1	TRBV18	few	CASSPGTSGKIGEQFF	TGTGCCAGCTCACCAGGGACTAGCGGGAAAATTGGTGAGCAGTTCTTC
TRBD2	TRBJ2-1	TRBV5-1	.	CASSATSGSVDEQFF	TGCGCCAGCAGCGCAACTAGCGGGAGTGTCGATGAGCAGTTCTTC
TRBD2	TRBJ2-7	TRBV4-1	.	CASSQGSRTSGTYEQYF	TGCGCCAGCAGCCAAGGGTCTCGGACTAGCGGCACCTACGAGCAGTACTTC
TRBD2	TRBJ2-2	TRBV7-6	.	CASTVGSSGSNTGELFF	TGTGCCAGCACCGTAGGATCTAGCGGTTCAAACACCGGGGAGCTGTTTTTT
.	TRBJ1-5	TRBV16	few	CASSQQGNQPQHF	TGTGCCAGCAGTCAACAGGGCAATCAGCCCCAGCATTTT
.	TRBJ1-1	TRBV18	.	CASSNTDTEAFF	TGTGCCAGCTCAAACACTGACACTGAAGCTTTCTTT
.	TRBJ1-1	TRBV7-9	.	CASSTLTDPVDKTEAFF	TGTGCCAGCAGCACCTTGACGGACCCAGTCGATAAGACTGAAGCTTTCTTT
TRBD1	TRBJ2-1	TRBV6-5	.	CASSYRGGAVNEQFF	TGTGCCAGCAGTTACCGAGGGGGCGCAGTAAATGAGCAGTTCTTC
TRBD1	TRBJ2-1	TRBV27	.	CASSSWTGPRNEQFF	TGTGCCAGCAGTTCCTGGACAGGGCCGAGGAATGAGCAGTTCTTC
TRBD1	TRBJ1-4	TRBV7-9	.	CASSTTGVQEKLFF	TGTGCCAGCAGCACAACAGGGGTACAAGAAAAACTGTTTTTT
.	TRBJ2-2	TRBV5-1	.	CASSWSPSGSNTGELFF	TGCGCCAGCAGCTGGTCCCCATCGGGGTCGAACACCGGGGAGCTGTTTTTT
TRBD2	TRBJ2-3	TRBV25-1	.	CASSGGLAGGSTDTQYF	TGTGCCAGCAGTGGGGGACTAGCGGGAGGAAGCACAGATACGCAGTATTTT
TRBD2	TRBJ2-1	TRBV19	.	CASRSILAGGYNEQFF	TGTGCCAGCCGATCAATCCTAGCGGGAGGCTACAATGAGCAGTTCTTC
.	TRBJ2-7	TRBV27	.	CASIIYGGYYEQYF	TGTGCCAGCATTATCTACGGCGGGTACTACGAGCAGTACTTC
.	TRBJ1-1	TRBV7-8	few	CASSHPQGNTEAFF	TGTGCCAGCAGCCACCCCCAAGGGAACACTGAAGCTTTCTTT
.	TRBJ1-2	TRBV6-1	.	CASRFQVWYGYTF	TGTGCCAGCAGATTCCAGGTTTGGTATGGCTACACCTTC
.	TRBJ2-1	TRBV10-1	.	CASSDPQGRNEQFF	TGCGCCAGCAGTGACCCCCAGGGTCGGAATGAGCAGTTCTTC
.	TRBJ2-7	TRBV5-1	few	CASQNSGSSYEQYF	TGCGCCAGCCAGAATAGCGGAAGCTCCTACGAGCAGTACTTC
.	TRBJ1-1	TRBV19	.	CASSIPGQGWTEAFF	TGTGCCAGTAGTATTCCCGGTCAGGGGTGGACTGAAGCTTTCTTT
.	TRBJ2-3	TRBV11-3	.	CASSLGSLSTDTQYF	TGTGCCAGCAGCTTGGGAAGCTTATCCACAGATACGCAGTATTTT
.	TRBJ1-5	TRBV6-5	.	CASSYSDNQPQHF	TGTGCCAGCAGTTACTCGGACAATCAGCCCCAGCATTTT